This T cell receptor beta chain was recorded in a study of long-term antiretroviral therapy in people with HIV. Study as a whole: In the earliest collections, sampling predates the 2015 immediate-ART recommendation by about a decade.

The assay used was immunoSEQ (version v3.0), run at survey level. Assay: immunoSEQ multiplex PCR; the TCRdb copy retains only in-frame clones and omits some. This sample has approximately 15,000 clones, with about 79% found just once. Concerning this clone itself: The antigen remains unidentified.

The study's findings and limits: Unavailable data included ART adherence, viral resistance and therapy changes (switches in treatment).

Germline loops: CDR1 MGHRA, CDR2 YSYEKL. The length of the CDR3 is 16 residues. V lost 0 bases and J 2 bases, leaving 14 bases between the germline ends. This receptor was taken from a woman in her forties or fifties with HIV. The chain employs TRBV4-1 and TRBJ2-7; D is perhaps TRBD1 (6 bases). Sequencing was performed on unsorted PBMCs, taken 1.5 years before starting antiretroviral therapy. CDR3 nucleotide sequence: TGCGCCAGCAGCCAAGATTGGGGGCTAGCAGCCTACGAGCAGTACTTC. Its protein is CASSQDWGLAAYEQYF.